This entry concerns a single T cell receptor beta chain. Its antigen is still unknown. Base-call qualities are not available, and no considerably larger clone is one nucleotide away. From the cysteine through the phenylalanine, the CDR3 covers 15 amino acids. The DNA shown is the 45-base CDR3, in frame from base 1. The germline V gene (reference sequence) gives CDR1 as MNHNY and CDR2 as SVGAGI. Trimming at the junction amounts to 8 bases on V and 0 bases on J, and the germline ends lie 15 bases apart. This entry comes from a study of control samples from healthy donors and cancer patients (dated by TCRdb to 2020 to 2022). Library prep was done by the immunoSEQ multiplex PCR assay. Drawn from immuneACCESS, this table holds only the in-frame rearrangements with V and J called that TCRdb kept. Clones are partly lost; checked studies trace under half to an unresolved V gene and leave the rest unexplained. The sample table contains over 200,000 clones; only one count was recorded for approximately 80% of them. The ten largest clones capture about 14% of the sample.

The specimen sequenced was PBMCs. The sequence is built from TRBV6-6 and TRBJ2-3; a tentative D call is TRBD2 (5 bases match). The sequence derives from a woman aged 55 to 70 with lung cancer. The sequenced DNA is TGTGCCAGCCGGACTCGACTGGAGAGCACAGATACGCAGTATTTT. This codes for CASRTRLESTDTQYF.